The rows below give T cell receptor beta chains drawn from one sample of a study of shared clonotypes between healthy human individuals. The method was immunoSEQ multiplex PCR; TCRdb's version includes in-frame clones alone and lacks a portion of them. This sample yields 550,000 to 850,000 clones, of which approximately 72% are seen a single time; about 1.7% belongs to the top ten. The material sequenced was memory CD4+ T cells sorted from blood. Receptors originate from a woman aged 25-40 years in good health. Each CDR3 is given with its conserved first and last residue. Fields, in order: J gene, V gene, clone size, D gene, CDR3 DNA, CDR3 protein. The D gene is left open where the match is weak. Clone size, where shown, is once, few, many, or a class for clones that have expanded.

J gene: TRBJ2-3
V gene: TRBV7-9
clone size: NA
D gene: NA
CDR3 DNA: TGTGCCAGCAGCTTCCGCCCGGGACTCCCATATTGGGATACGCAGTATTTT
CDR3 protein: CASSFRPGLPYWDTQYF

J gene: TRBJ2-7
V gene: TRBV5-4
clone size: NA
D gene: NA
CDR3 DNA: TGTGCCAGCAGCTTGGCAATAAGGGGAATTTACGAGCAGTACTTC
CDR3 protein: CASSLAIRGIYEQYF

J gene: TRBJ1-2
V gene: TRBV7-9
clone size: NA
D gene: NA
CDR3 DNA: TGTGCCAGCATGGGGACTCTTCCGTCAAACTATGGCTACACCTTC
CDR3 protein: CASMGTLPSNYGYTF

J gene: TRBJ2-7
V gene: TRBV7-8
clone size: NA
D gene: TRBD2
CDR3 DNA: TGTGCCAGCAGCTTAGGGACTAGCGACTACGAGCAGTACTTC
CDR3 protein: CASSLGTSDYEQYF

J gene: TRBJ2-3
V gene: TRBV30
clone size: NA
D gene: NA
CDR3 DNA: TGTGCCTGGAGAGTCAGTGGCACAGATACGCAGTATTTT
CDR3 protein: CAWRVSGTDTQYF

J gene: TRBJ1-2
V gene: TRBV2
clone size: NA
D gene: NA
CDR3 DNA: TGTGCCAGCAGTGATCTTACGGCTAACTATGGCTACACCTTC
CDR3 protein: CASSDLTANYGYTF

J gene: TRBJ1-1
V gene: TRBV10-3
clone size: NA
D gene: NA
CDR3 DNA: TGTGCCATGGCGGGAGGGGAGAACACTGAAGCTTTCTTT
CDR3 protein: CAMAGGENTEAFF

J gene: TRBJ2-3
V gene: TRBV11-2
clone size: NA
D gene: TRBD2
CDR3 DNA: TGTGCCAGCATCAAGACTAGCGGGGGGCACACAGATACGCAGTATTTT
CDR3 protein: CASIKTSGGHTDTQYF

J gene: TRBJ1-1
V gene: TRBV7-3
clone size: NA
D gene: NA
CDR3 DNA: TGTGCCAGCGGCGTGGGGGGTTTCACTGAAGCTTTCTTT
CDR3 protein: CASGVGGFTEAFF

J gene: TRBJ2-7
V gene: TRBV5-1
clone size: few
D gene: TRBD1
CDR3 DNA: TGCGCCAGCAGCTCTGGTCGGGACAGGGGGCATTCATCCTACGAGCAGTACTTC
CDR3 protein: CASSSGRDRGHSSYEQYF

J gene: TRBJ1-2
V gene: TRBV19
clone size: NA
D gene: TRBD1
CDR3 DNA: TGTGCCAGCTCCTTCCAGGGGGCTGGAGGCTACACCTTC
CDR3 protein: CASSFQGAGGYTF

J gene: TRBJ1-1
V gene: TRBV2
clone size: NA
D gene: TRBD1
CDR3 DNA: TGTGCCAGCAGTGAAAGACAGGGGGCCCCTGAAGCTTTCTTT
CDR3 protein: CASSERQGAPEAFF

J gene: TRBJ2-7
V gene: TRBV6-5
clone size: NA
D gene: NA
CDR3 DNA: TGTGCCAGCGCAGCAATTATAAGCGCGAAGCAGTACTTC
CDR3 protein: CASAAIISAKQYF

J gene: TRBJ2-5
V gene: TRBV4-2
clone size: NA
D gene: TRBD2
CDR3 DNA: TGTGCCAGCAGCCAAGATCTCACTAGCGCTGGGGGCCAAGAGACCCAGTACTTC
CDR3 protein: CASSQDLTSAGGQETQYF

J gene: TRBJ1-1
V gene: TRBV7-9
clone size: NA
D gene: NA
CDR3 DNA: TGTGCCAGCAGCCCTATGGCGGGGATGAACACTGAAGCTTTCTTT
CDR3 protein: CASSPMAGMNTEAFF

J gene: TRBJ1-5
V gene: TRBV2
clone size: NA
D gene: NA
CDR3 DNA: TGTGCCAGCGTTACAGTCCCGGATCAGCCCCAGCATTTT
CDR3 protein: CASVTVPDQPQHF

J gene: TRBJ1-1
V gene: TRBV28
clone size: NA
D gene: NA
CDR3 DNA: TGTGCCAGCAGCCTACCCGCCCCGGGCATAGCTGAAGCTTTCTTT
CDR3 protein: CASSLPAPGIAEAFF

J gene: TRBJ2-2
V gene: TRBV18
clone size: many
D gene: NA
CDR3 DNA: TGTGCCAGCTGTTGGGGGACCGGGGAGCTGTTTTTT
CDR3 protein: CASCWGTGELFF

J gene: TRBJ2-7
V gene: TRBV6-7
clone size: NA
D gene: TRBD2
CDR3 DNA: TGTGCCAGCACCGACCTAGCGGGAGTAATCGACGAGCAGTACTTC
CDR3 protein: CASTDLAGVIDEQYF

J gene: TRBJ2-3
V gene: TRBV28
clone size: NA
D gene: NA
CDR3 DNA: TGTGCCAGCAGTTTTCCGGGGGCTCGTGATACGCAGTATTTT
CDR3 protein: CASSFPGARDTQYF

J gene: TRBJ1-2
V gene: TRBV30
clone size: NA
D gene: NA
CDR3 DNA: TGTGCCTGGAGTGTACGCACAGGGTATGGCTACACCTTC
CDR3 protein: CAWSVRTGYGYTF

J gene: TRBJ2-7
V gene: TRBV28
clone size: NA
D gene: NA
CDR3 DNA: TGTGCCAGTAACACTCCCTACGAGCAGTACTTC
CDR3 protein: CASNTPYEQYF

J gene: TRBJ2-1
V gene: TRBV7-9
clone size: NA
D gene: TRBD1
CDR3 DNA: TGTGCCAGCAGCTTAAGCACAGGGGACGATGAGCAGTTCTTC
CDR3 protein: CASSLSTGDDEQFF

J gene: TRBJ2-3
V gene: TRBV19
clone size: NA
D gene: NA
CDR3 DNA: TGTGCCAGTAGTATTGGGAGAGGGCCCACAGATACGCAGTATTTT
CDR3 protein: CASSIGRGPTDTQYF

J gene: TRBJ1-2
V gene: TRBV28
clone size: NA
D gene: TRBD1
CDR3 DNA: TGTGCCAGCGGTTGGGGACAGGGGACGAAGGGCTACACCTTC
CDR3 protein: CASGWGQGTKGYTF

J gene: TRBJ1-2
V gene: TRBV28
clone size: once
D gene: TRBD1
CDR3 DNA: TGTGCCAGCATCCCGGGACAGGGATTTGGCTACACCTTC
CDR3 protein: CASIPGQGFGYTF

J gene: TRBJ2-1
V gene: TRBV29-1
clone size: few
D gene: TRBD2
CDR3 DNA: TGCAGCGTTGCCGGGACTAGTGGTCACAATGAGCAGTTCTTC
CDR3 protein: CSVAGTSGHNEQFF

J gene: TRBJ2-2
V gene: TRBV7-8
clone size: NA
D gene: TRBD2
CDR3 DNA: TGTGCCAGCAGCTCGAACGCGGGGGGAGGGACCGGGGAGCTGTTTTTT
CDR3 protein: CASSSNAGGGTGELFF

J gene: TRBJ2-7
V gene: TRBV5-6
clone size: NA
D gene: TRBD1
CDR3 DNA: TGTGCCAGCAGCTTCGGACAGGGGGCAACCTTAGATCTTTACGAGCAGTACTTC
CDR3 protein: CASSFGQGATLDLYEQYF

J gene: TRBJ2-1
V gene: TRBV11-2
clone size: NA
D gene: TRBD2
CDR3 DNA: TGTGCCAGCAGCCCCGCACTAGCGGTTGGGGGAGAGCAGTTCTTC
CDR3 protein: CASSPALAVGGEQFF

J gene: TRBJ1-5
V gene: TRBV7-9
clone size: NA
D gene: NA
CDR3 DNA: TGTGCCAGCAGCTTAAGGGTGCGCCCGGGGCCCCAGCATTTT
CDR3 protein: CASSLRVRPGPQHF

J gene: TRBJ2-3
V gene: TRBV7-3
clone size: NA
D gene: NA
CDR3 DNA: TGTGCCAGCAGCTTAAGGGGACAAATCACAGATACGCAGTATTTT
CDR3 protein: CASSLRGQITDTQYF

J gene: TRBJ2-1
V gene: TRBV11-3
clone size: NA
D gene: NA
CDR3 DNA: TGTGCCAGCAGCTTAGGAAAATACAATGAGCAGTTCTTC
CDR3 protein: CASSLGKYNEQFF

J gene: TRBJ1-3
V gene: TRBV7-7
clone size: NA
D gene: TRBD1
CDR3 DNA: TGTGCCAGCAGTCCCGGACAGGGGACTGGAAACACCATATATTTT
CDR3 protein: CASSPGQGTGNTIYF

J gene: TRBJ2-5
V gene: TRBV2
clone size: few
D gene: NA
CDR3 DNA: TGTGCCAGCAGAGAACGGACGGAGGGACGGCAAGAGACCCAGTACTTC
CDR3 protein: CASRERTEGRQETQYF

J gene: TRBJ1-4
V gene: TRBV19
clone size: NA
D gene: NA
CDR3 DNA: TGTGCCAGTAGGTGGTCGCGGACTAATGAAAAACTGTTTTTT
CDR3 protein: CASRWSRTNEKLFF

J gene: TRBJ1-1
V gene: TRBV6-5
clone size: NA
D gene: NA
CDR3 DNA: TGTGCCAGCAGTTACTCGCAGCTCACTGAAGCTTTCTTT
CDR3 protein: CASSYSQLTEAFF